A single sample gave rise to the 28 T cell receptor beta chains below, sequenced in a study of cytomegalovirus exposure and HLA in healthy donors. The PCR employed 60 Vbeta primers together with 13 Jbeta primers. The protocol was immunoSEQ multiplex PCR, while the TCRdb copy is restricted to in-frame clones and leaves out a portion. The sample carries approximately 190,000 clones, more than 75% recorded once. What was sequenced was PBMCs. The receptors stem from a woman aged 45 to 65 in good health and CMV-seropositive.

This chain links TRBV4-2 with TRBJ1-2; D is undetermined. Germline V CDR1 and CDR2: LGHNA, YNFKEQ. This CDR3 contains 14 residues. Between the trimmed V and J ends, which lost 0 bases and 7 bases, there was a span of 12 bases. CDR3 residues: CASSQDTGRGGYTF. As DNA, the CDR3 is TGTGCCAGCAGCCAAGATACGGGGAGAGGTGGCTACACCTTC.

The CDR3 loop reads CASSWGTGGKDEQYF. The DNA of the CDR3 is TGTGCCAGCAGCTGGGGGACAGGGGGGAAGGACGAGCAGTACTTC. The chain carries TRBV5-4 and TRBJ2-5, with TRBD1 matching over 11 bases. The last part of the DNA fits TRBJ2-7 better; the J call may be wrong. The CDR3 is 15 residues long. CDR1 is SGHNT and CDR2 is YYREEE in the germline V gene (reference sequence).

The V call is TRBV7-9, the J call TRBJ1-4, with no clear D. The germline V gene has CDR1 SEHNR and CDR2 FQNEAQ (reference sequence). The CDR3 loop spans 14 amino acids. The V end was cut by 5 bases, the J end by 7 bases, with 14 bases between. CDR3: CASSGGRRGEKLFF. In nucleotides, the CDR3 is TGTGCCAGCAGCGGCGGGAGGCGGGGTGAAAAACTGTTTTTT.

The chain employs TRBV6-5 and TRBJ2-2, with TRBD1 matching over 10 bases. V trimming: 2 bases; J trimming: 4 bases; junction bases outside the gene matches: 1. The length of the CDR3 is 15 residues. Per germline, CDR1 MNHEY and CDR2 SVGAGI. The CDR3 DNA reads TGTGCCAGCAGTTACCGGGACAGGGGCACCGGGGAGCTGTTTTTT. Residues: CASSYRDRGTGELFF.

Only one count was recorded for this clone. The genes are TRBV7-2 and TRBJ1-2; no clear D. This CDR3 comprises 13 residues. Germline V CDR1 and CDR2: SGHTA, FQGNSA. V dropped 2 bases and J dropped 1 base, with 5 bases sitting between them. The CDR3 region has the DNA TGTGCCAGCAGCTTATCAGATAACTATGGCTACACCTTC. It encodes CASSLSDNYGYTF. The full variable domain, in which reference TRBV7-2 and TRBJ1-2 provide the parts outside the CDR3, is GAGVSQSPSNKVTEKGKDVELRCDPISGHTALYWYRQSLGQGLEFLIYFQGNSAPDKSGLPSDRFSAERTGGSVSTLTIQRTQQEDSAVYLCASSLSDNYGYTFGSGTRLTVV.

V gene TRBV28 combines with J gene TRBJ1-2; tentative D call: TRBD1 (5 bases). CDR1 MDHEN and CDR2 SYDVKM come from the germline V gene. V lost 8 bases and J 5 bases, leaving 21 bases between the germline ends. The CDR3 runs 15 residues. CDR3: CASLPWAQGSYGYTF. CDR3 bases: TGTGCCAGCTTACCTTGGGCGCAGGGTAGTTATGGCTACACCTTC.

The V and J genes are TRBV9 and TRBJ1-1; a possible D gene is TRBD1 (6 bases). Trimming left V 4 bases short and J 1 base short, with 11 bases between. From germline, CDR1 is SGDLS and CDR2 YYNGEE. The CDR3 contains 14 residues. The CDR3 nucleotides read TGTGCCAGCAGCAAGGTACAGGGGAACACTGAAGCTTTCTTT. It codes for CASSKVQGNTEAFF.

The chain recombines TRBV27 with TRBJ2-2; TRBD2 matches 7 bases. The CDR3 runs 16 residues. Germline V gives CDR1 MNHEY, CDR2 SMNVEV (reference sequence). With 1 base clipped from V and 5 bases from J, the junction kept 7 bases outside the gene matches. CDR3 sequence (DNA): TGTGCCAGCAGTTTATTCAGCGGGGCACGTACCGGGGAGCTGTTTTTT. This codes for CASSLFSGARTGELFF.

This chain joins TRBV5-6 and TRBJ2-3; TRBD2 agrees at 7 bases. The trim removed 4 bases at V and 1 base at J, leaving 12 bases unmatched. The germline gives CDR1 SGHDT, CDR2 YYEEEE. CDR3 length: 17 amino acids. The CDR3 DNA sequence: TGTGCCAGCAGCCCCTTAACCGGGGCGGGGGGCACAGATACGCAGTATTTT. Its protein is CASSPLTGAGGTDTQYF.

This sequence joins TRBV27 and TRBJ2-5; D not certain. The tail of the sequence fits TRBJ2-7 better, so the J call may be wrong. The length of the CDR3 is 16 residues. Germline lookup yields CDR1 MNHEY and CDR2 SMNVEV (reference sequence). CDR3 nucleotide sequence: TGTGCCAGCAGTTTAAATTTTGGCGGAGCCTCCTACGAGCAGTACTTC. Amino acids: CASSLNFGGASYEQYF.

The chain couples TRBV30 to TRBJ1-5; D gene unclear. Trimming left V 4 bases short and J 5 bases short, with 15 bases between. The CDR3 has 14 residues. Germline lookup yields CDR1 GTSNPN and CDR2 SVGIG (reference sequence). CDR3 region: CAWTRRGYYQPQHF. CDR3 coding DNA: TGTGCCTGGACCCGGCGAGGGTACTATCAGCCCCAGCATTTT.

The chain has TRBV7-2 and TRBJ2-5, with D possibly matching TRBD2 (6 bases). There are 13 residues in the CDR3. With 5 bases removed from V and 7 bases from J, the gap between germline ends came to 14 bases. The germline CDR1 and CDR2 sequences are SGHTA and FQGNSA. The CDR3 here is CASSPVGGVTQYF. CDR3 sequence (DNA): TGTGCCAGCAGCCCAGTGGGAGGCGTGACCCAGTACTTC.

This clone was seen just once. V usage is TRBV29-1 and J usage is TRBJ2-3, with TRBD2 identical over 14 bases. Per the germline V gene, CDR1 is SQVTM and CDR2 is ANQGSEA. CDR3 length equals 15 residues. The V segment lost 4 bases and the J segment 6 bases; nucleotides outside the gene matches: 6. As DNA, the CDR3 is TGCAGCGTTGCGACTAGCGGGGGGGCGGGGGATACGCAGTATTTT. It encodes CSVATSGGAGDTQYF.

Regarding this clone: Mismatch with germline at one junction end may stem from a read error. V gene TRBV5-1 combines with J gene TRBJ2-7, with TRBD2 matching 12 bases. CDR3 length: 18 amino acids. Germline CDR1 and CDR2: SGHRS and YFSETQ. For the CDR3, the DNA is TGCGCCGGCAGCTTGGATCCCGCTAGCGGGGGGGTTTCCTACGAGCAGTACTTC. This translates into CAGSLDPASGGVSYEQYF.

The V and J genes are TRBV5-1 and TRBJ1-6; unclear D gene. Germline V gene sequence: CDR1 SGHRS, CDR2 YFSETQ. CDR3 length: 15 residues. V was clipped by 2 bases and J by 3 bases, with 9 bases between them. Here the CDR3 reads CASSLTTDYNSPLHF. The CDR3 nucleotides are TGCGCCAGCAGCTTAACAACAGACTATAATTCACCCCTCCACTTT. Using reference TRBV5-1 and TRBJ1-6 for the parts outside the CDR3, the full variable domain is KAGVTQTPRYLIKTRGQQVTLSCSPISGHRSVSWYQQTPGQGLQFLFEYFSETQRNKGNFPGRFSGRQFSNSRSEMNVSTLELGDSALYLCASSLTTDYNSPLHFGNGTRLTVT.

This clone was seen a few times. This sequence joins TRBV28 and TRBJ1-4, with D maybe TRBD1 (5 bases). From germline, CDR1 is MDHEN and CDR2 SYDVKM. Trimming left V 7 bases short and J 8 bases short, with 17 bases between. The CDR3 has 14 residues. CDR3 DNA sequence: TGTGCCAGCAACCCTACGGGGGGACGGGAAAAACTGTTTTTT. It encodes CASNPTGGREKLFF.

The V and J genes are TRBV4-3 and TRBJ1-1; tentatively, D is TRBD1 (6 bases). From germline, CDR1 is LGHNA and CDR2 YSLEER. The CDR3 sequence is 14 residues long. Trimming took off 0 bases at V and 3 bases at J, with 8 bases between the two ends. The CDR3 region is CASSQDRQDTEAFF. The CDR3 nucleotides are TGCGCCAGCAGCCAAGATAGACAGGACACTGAAGCTTTCTTT.

V is TRBV7-6 and J is TRBJ2-7; D possibly corresponds to TRBD2 (6 bases). Germline V CDR1 and CDR2: SGHVS, FNYEAQ. The CDR3 loop spans 13 amino acids. V was clipped by 3 bases and J by 4 bases, with 10 bases between them. The CDR3 spells CASSFGTQYEQYF. The CDR3 coding sequence is TGTGCCAGCAGCTTCGGGACTCAGTACGAGCAGTACTTC.

Comment on this clone: The same CDR3 also results from other DNA sequences found in this sample. This chain uses TRBV19 with TRBJ2-7; D remains unclear. V was pared by 4 bases and J by 0 bases, with 7 bases between. Germline CDR1 and CDR2: LNHDA and SQIVND (reference sequence). The CDR3 is 13 amino acids. DNA for the CDR3: TGTGCCAGTAGTACCGCGAACTCCTACGAGCAGTACTTC. This sequence encodes CASSTANSYEQYF. The whole variable domain, filled in from reference TRBV19 and TRBJ2-7, reads DGGITQSPKYLFRKEGQNVTLSCEQNLNHDAMYWYRQDPGQGLRLIYYSQIVNDFQKGDIAEGYSVSREKKESFPLTVTSAQKNPTAFYLCASSTANSYEQYFGPGTRLTVT.

This clone showed up just a few times. The chain links TRBV19 to TRBJ2-5; possibly TRBD2 for D (5 bases). The CDR3 consists of 13 residues. Germline assignment: CDR1 LNHDA and CDR2 SQIVND (reference sequence). V lost 4 bases to trimming and J lost 5 bases, with 11 bases between them. The CDR3 loop is CASSTVARETQYF. The CDR3 coding sequence is TGTGCCAGTAGTACCGTAGCGCGGGAGACCCAGTACTTC.

V gene TRBV7-3 combines with J gene TRBJ2-5, with TRBD2 matching over 11 bases. There are 16 residues in the CDR3. Looked up from germline, CDR1 is SGHTA and CDR2 is FQGTGA. V dropped 4 bases and J dropped 5; count of bases not matched to a gene: 9. The CDR3 DNA is TGTGCCAGCAGCTCCCAGATAGCGGGGGGGCGGGAGACCCAGTACTTC. Protein product: CASSSQIAGGRETQYF.

The rearrangement links TRBV5-1 to TRBJ2-1, with a possible D match to TRBD1 (5 bases). The V end lost 0 bases, the J end lost 5 bases, and 9 bases lay between the germline ends. This CDR3 has 14 residues. Germline CDR1 reads SGHRS; CDR2 reads YFSETQ. This CDR3 reads CASSLVGDNNEQFF. DNA for the CDR3: TGCGCCAGCAGCTTGGTAGGGGATAACAATGAGCAGTTCTTC.

The J gene is TRBJ2-3, the V gene TRBV4-1; maybe TRBD2 (5 bases). This CDR3 region has 15 residues. Germline-derived CDR1 and CDR2 are MGHRA and YSYEKL. The V gene lost 0 bases and the J gene lost 8 bases, with 15 bases spanning the gap. CDR3 residues: CASSQDRGRAGTQYF. The DNA for the CDR3 is TGCGCCAGCAGCCAAGATCGGGGTCGGGCCGGTACGCAGTATTTT.

V is TRBV2 and J is TRBJ2-1, with 10 bases matching TRBD2. The CDR3 is made up of 13 amino acids. The V segment lost 3 bases and the J segment 8 bases; nucleotides outside the gene matches: 1. Germline-derived CDR1 and CDR2 are SNHLY and FYNNEI. The chain's CDR3 is CASSDGTSDEQFF. CDR3 nucleotide sequence: TGTGCCAGCAGTGATGGGACTAGCGATGAGCAGTTCTTC.

This clone was seen only a few times. The chain is built from TRBV6-5 and TRBJ1-1; D may be TRBD1 (5 bases). This CDR3 is built from 15 residues. Trimming shortened V by 2 bases and J by 0 bases, and 10 bases separated the two germline ends. CDR1 is MNHEY and CDR2 is SVGAGI in the germline V gene. The CDR3 DNA is TGTGCCAGCAGTTACCTTACAGGACTGAACACTGAAGCTTTCTTT. Translated: CASSYLTGLNTEAFF.

This clone was counted between two and nine times. This rearrangement joins TRBV28 to TRBJ1-2; the match to TRBD1 covers 7 bases. V trimming: 10 bases; J trimming: 1 base; junction bases outside the gene matches: 6. This CDR3 contains 13 residues. Germline lookup yields CDR1 MDHEN and CDR2 SYDVKM. CDR3 sequence: CATLQGFNYGYTF. Written as DNA, the CDR3 is TGTGCCACCCTACAGGGGTTTAACTATGGCTACACCTTC.

V and J are TRBV6-5 and TRBJ2-5, with 9 bases lining up with TRBD2. The J call may be in error: the DNA end matches TRBJ2-7 better. This CDR3 contains 14 residues. Per the germline V gene, CDR1 is MNHEY and CDR2 is SVGAGI. The CDR3 DNA reads TGTGCCAGCAGAGCTGCGGGGGGGCGGGGCGAGCAGTACTTC. It is translated as CASRAAGGRGEQYF.

This chain uses TRBV7-2 with TRBJ2-5; 14 bases line up with TRBD2. CDR3 length equals 17 residues. Germline CDR1 reads SGHTA; CDR2 reads FQGNSA. V gave up 2 bases and J gave up 7 bases; unmatched junction bases: 9. The CDR3 DNA sequence: TGTGCCAGCAGCTTACTTCGGACTAGCGGGGGGTCTGGGACCCAGTACTTC. Protein sequence: CASSLLRTSGGSGTQYF.